This record concerns one T cell receptor (beta chain) sequence. Per the original methods: Reference gene primers were amplified, and this amplification served to estimate nucleated cell counts. Some clones are missing from TCRdb's copy, which holds only in-frame ones; the method was immunoSEQ multiplex PCR. V, J and clone size are taken as reported in that table, and D and trimming were inferred from the DNA itself. The repertoire holds tens of thousands of clones, around 83% seen once, with 28% in the top ten. The sample comes from a study of blood T cell repertoires in COVID-19. The V and J ends lost 7 bases and 0 bases, in that order; junction bases with no gene match: 1. Germline V gene data show CDR1 as WSHSY and CDR2 as SAAADI. The CDR3 sequence is 13 residues long.

The source is a man between 65 and 85 years old with acute or convalescent COVID-19. Specimen: peripheral blood. The chain couples TRBV10-2 to TRBJ2-7; the match to TRBD1 covers 9 bases. DNA of the CDR3: TGCGCCAGCAAGACAGGGGGCTCCTACGAGCAGTACTTC. Residues: CASKTGGSYEQYF.